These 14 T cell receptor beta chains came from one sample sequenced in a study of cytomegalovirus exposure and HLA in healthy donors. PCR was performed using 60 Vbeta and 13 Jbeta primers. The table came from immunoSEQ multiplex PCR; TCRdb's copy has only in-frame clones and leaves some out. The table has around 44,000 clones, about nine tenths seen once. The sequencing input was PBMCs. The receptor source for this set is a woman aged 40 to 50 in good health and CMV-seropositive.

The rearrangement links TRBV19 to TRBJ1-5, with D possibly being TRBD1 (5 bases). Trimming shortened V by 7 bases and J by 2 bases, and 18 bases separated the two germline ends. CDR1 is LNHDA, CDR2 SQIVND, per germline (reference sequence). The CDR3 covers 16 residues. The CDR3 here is CASNMEMTEGNQPQHF. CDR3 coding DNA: TGTGCCAGTAATATGGAGATGACAGAGGGCAATCAGCCCCAGCATTTT.

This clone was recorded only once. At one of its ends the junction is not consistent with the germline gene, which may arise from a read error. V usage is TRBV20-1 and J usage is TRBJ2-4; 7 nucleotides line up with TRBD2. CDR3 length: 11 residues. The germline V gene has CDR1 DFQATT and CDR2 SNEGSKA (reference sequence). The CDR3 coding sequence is TGCAGTGCAATAGCGGGTGGTCCCCAGAACTTC. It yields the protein CSAIAGGPQNF.

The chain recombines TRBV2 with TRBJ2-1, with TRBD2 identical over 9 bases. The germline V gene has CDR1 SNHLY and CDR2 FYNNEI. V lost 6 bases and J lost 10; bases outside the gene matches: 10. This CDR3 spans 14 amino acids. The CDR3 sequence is CASRRPAGGREQFF. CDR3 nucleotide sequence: TGTGCCAGCAGACGGCCAGCGGGGGGCAGGGAGCAGTTCTTC.

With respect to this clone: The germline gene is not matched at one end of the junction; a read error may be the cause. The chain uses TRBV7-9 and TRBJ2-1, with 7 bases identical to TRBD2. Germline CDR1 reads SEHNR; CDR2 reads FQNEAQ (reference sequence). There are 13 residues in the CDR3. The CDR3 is CSSSLPGGNEQFF. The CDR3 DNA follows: TGTTCCAGCAGCTTACCGGGGGGCAATGAGCAGTTCTTC.

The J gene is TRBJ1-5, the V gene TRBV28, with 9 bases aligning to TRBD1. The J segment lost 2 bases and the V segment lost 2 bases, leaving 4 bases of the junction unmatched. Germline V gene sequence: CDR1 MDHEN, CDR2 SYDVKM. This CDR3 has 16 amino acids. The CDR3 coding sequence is TGTGCCAGCAGTTTAGCACAGGGGGCTGGCAATCAGCCCCAGCATTTT. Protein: CASSLAQGAGNQPQHF.

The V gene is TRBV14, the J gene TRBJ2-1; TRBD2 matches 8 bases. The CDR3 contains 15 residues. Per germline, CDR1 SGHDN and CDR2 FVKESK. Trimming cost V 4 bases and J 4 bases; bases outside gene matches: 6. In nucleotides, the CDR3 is TGTGCCAGCAGCCGACCGGGACTAGGTTACAATGAGCAGTTCTTC. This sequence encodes CASSRPGLGYNEQFF.

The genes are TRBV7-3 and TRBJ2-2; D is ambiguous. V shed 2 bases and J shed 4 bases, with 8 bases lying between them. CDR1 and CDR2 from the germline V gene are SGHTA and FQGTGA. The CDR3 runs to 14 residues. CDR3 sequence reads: CASSLPGSTGELFF. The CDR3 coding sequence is TGTGCCAGCAGCTTACCGGGTAGCACCGGGGAGCTGTTTTTT.

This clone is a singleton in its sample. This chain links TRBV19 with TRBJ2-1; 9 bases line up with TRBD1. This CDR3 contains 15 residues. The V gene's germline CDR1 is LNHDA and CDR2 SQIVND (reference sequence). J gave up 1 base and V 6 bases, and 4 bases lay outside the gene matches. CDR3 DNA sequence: TGTGCCAGTAGGATGGGACAGGGTTCCTACAATGAGCAGTTCTTC. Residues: CASRMGQGSYNEQFF.

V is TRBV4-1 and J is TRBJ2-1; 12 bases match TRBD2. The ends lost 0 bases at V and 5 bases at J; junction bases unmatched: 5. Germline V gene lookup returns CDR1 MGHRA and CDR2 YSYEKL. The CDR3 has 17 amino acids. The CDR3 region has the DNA TGCGCCAGCAGCCAAGAGCCTAGCGGGAGGGTAGACAATGAGCAGTTCTTC. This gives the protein CASSQEPSGRVDNEQFF.

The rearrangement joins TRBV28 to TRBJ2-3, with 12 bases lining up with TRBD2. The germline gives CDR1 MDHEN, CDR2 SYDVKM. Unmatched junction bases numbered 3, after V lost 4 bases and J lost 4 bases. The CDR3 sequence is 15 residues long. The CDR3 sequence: CASSSLAGGPDTQYF. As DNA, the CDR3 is TGTGCCAGCAGTTCCCTAGCGGGAGGGCCAGATACGCAGTATTTT.

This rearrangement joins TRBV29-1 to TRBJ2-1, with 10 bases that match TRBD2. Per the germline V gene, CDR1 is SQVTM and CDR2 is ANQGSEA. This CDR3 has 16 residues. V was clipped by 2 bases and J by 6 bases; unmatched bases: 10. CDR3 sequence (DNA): TGCAGCGTTGAAAGTCCCCGGTGGACTAGCGGCAATGAGCAGTTCTTC. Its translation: CSVESPRWTSGNEQFF.

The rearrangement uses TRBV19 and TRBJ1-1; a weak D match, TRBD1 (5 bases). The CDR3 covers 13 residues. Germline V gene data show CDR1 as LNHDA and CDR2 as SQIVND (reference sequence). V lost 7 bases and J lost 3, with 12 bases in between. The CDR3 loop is CASIRGADTEAFF. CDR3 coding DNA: TGTGCCAGTATTAGGGGCGCGGACACTGAAGCTTTCTTT. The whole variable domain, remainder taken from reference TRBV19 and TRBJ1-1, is DGGITQSPKYLFRKEGQNVTLSCEQNLNHDAMYWYRQDPGQGLRLIYYSQIVNDFQKGDIAEGYSVSREKKESFPLTVTSAQKNPTAFYLCASIRGADTEAFFGQGTRLTVV.

CDR3 nucleotide sequence: TGTGCCAGCAGTTTAAATGTAGGGGTTGAAAAACTGTTTTTT. Encoded protein: CASSLNVGVEKLFF. This chain joins TRBV28 and TRBJ1-4, with a tentative D call TRBD1 (5 bases). CDR3 length equals 14 residues. Looked up from germline, CDR1 is MDHEN and CDR2 is SYDVKM. Trimming removed 2 bases at V and 7 bases at J, with 11 bases between.

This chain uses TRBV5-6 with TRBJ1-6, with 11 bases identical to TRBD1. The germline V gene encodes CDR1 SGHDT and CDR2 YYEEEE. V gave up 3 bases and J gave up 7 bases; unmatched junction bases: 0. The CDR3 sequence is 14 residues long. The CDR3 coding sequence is TGTGCCAGCAGCTGGGACAGGGGGAATTCACCCCTCCACTTT. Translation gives CASSWDRGNSPLHF. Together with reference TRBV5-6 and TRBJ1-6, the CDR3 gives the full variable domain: DAGVTQSPTHLIKTRGQQVTLRCSPKSGHDTVSWYQQALGQGPQFIFQYYEEEERQRGNFPDRFSGHQFPNYSSELNVNALLLGDSALYLCASSWDRGNSPLHFGNGTRLTVT.